What follows is one T cell receptor beta chain and its context. Its target is not known. These data come from a study of human T cells and chemical hapten exposure. Whole-study findings and limits: There was no change with DPC sensitization in TCRs above 1 in 1000 frequency.

The time point is: patch test 3, about 24 weeks after DPC sensitization. Treatment meaning: therapeutic diphenylcyclopropenone sensitization with weekly scalp DPC. Blood draws came before every patch-test application. The CDR3 spans 16 residues. The germline V and J ends were trimmed by 5 bases and 4 bases, with 21 bases remaining between them. Germline V CDR1 and CDR2: SEHNR, FQNEAQ (reference sequence). Single cDNA molecules in the library carried unique molecular identifiers attached during preparation. Authors' processing steps: Sample-level TCR yields exhibited a median of around 90,000, with a range of roughly 23,224 to 700,000. Each CDR3 protein gets one entry after TCRdb re-called the RACE reads with MiXCR. These V and J calls originate from TCRdb's pipeline instead of the authors' own analysis. The sample records approximately 97,000 distinct CDR3 sequences, 25% to 35% being singletons.

The source material was whole blood, sampled in connection with sensitization to the hapten diphenylcyclopropenone (DPC). The chain recombines TRBV7-9 with TRBJ2-7, with D perhaps matching TRBD1 or TRBD2 (6 bases each). This receptor was obtained from a man aged 35 to 55 with alopecia areata. Some clones in this sample may be carry-over from other donors' samples. DNA of the CDR3: TGTGCCAGCAGCCCGCTAGGGGGGACAAGTCTTTACGAGCAGTACTTC. Its protein product is CASSPLGGTSLYEQYF. Filled out from reference TRBV7-9 and TRBJ2-7, the complete variable domain reads DTGVSQNPRHKITKRGQNVTFRCDPISEHNRLYWYRQTLGQGPEFLTYFQNEAQLEKSRLLSDRFSAERPKGSFSTLEIQRTEQGDSAMYLCASSPLGGTSLYEQYFGPGTRLTVT.